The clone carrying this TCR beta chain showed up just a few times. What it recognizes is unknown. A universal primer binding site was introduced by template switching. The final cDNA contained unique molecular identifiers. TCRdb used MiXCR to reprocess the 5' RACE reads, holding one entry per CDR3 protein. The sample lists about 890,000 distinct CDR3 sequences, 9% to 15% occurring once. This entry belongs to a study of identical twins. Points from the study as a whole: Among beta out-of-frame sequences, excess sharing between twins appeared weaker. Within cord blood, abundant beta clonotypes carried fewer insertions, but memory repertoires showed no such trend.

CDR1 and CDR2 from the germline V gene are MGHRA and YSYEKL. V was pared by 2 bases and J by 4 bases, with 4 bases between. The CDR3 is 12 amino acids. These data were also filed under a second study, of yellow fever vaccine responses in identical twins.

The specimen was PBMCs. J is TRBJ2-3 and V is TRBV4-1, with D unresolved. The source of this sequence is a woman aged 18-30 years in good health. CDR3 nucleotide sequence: TGCGCCAGCAGCCAAAACTCAGATACGCAGTATTTT. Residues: CASSQNSDTQYF.